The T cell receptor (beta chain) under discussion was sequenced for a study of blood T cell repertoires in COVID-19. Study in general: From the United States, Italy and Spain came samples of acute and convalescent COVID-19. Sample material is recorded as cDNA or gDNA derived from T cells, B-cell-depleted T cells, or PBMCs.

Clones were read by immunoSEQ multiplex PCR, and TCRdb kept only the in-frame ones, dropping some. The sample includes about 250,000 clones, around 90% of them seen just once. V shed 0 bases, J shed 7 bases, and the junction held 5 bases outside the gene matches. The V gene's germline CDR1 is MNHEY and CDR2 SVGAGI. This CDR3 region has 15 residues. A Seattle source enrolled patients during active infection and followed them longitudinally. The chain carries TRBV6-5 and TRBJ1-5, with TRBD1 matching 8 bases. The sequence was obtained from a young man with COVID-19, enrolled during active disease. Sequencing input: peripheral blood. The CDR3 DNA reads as TGTGCCAGCAGTTACTCCTCGGACAGGGACCAGCCCCAGCATTTT. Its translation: CASSYSSDRDQPQHF.